These 10 T cell receptor beta chains were sequenced from one sample in a study of CD8+ T cells in alopecia areata. Stated treatment: oral pan-JAK inhibitor, 5-10 mg twice daily. The sequencing template was cDNA reverse transcribed from extracted RNA. The method was immunoSEQ multiplex PCR; TCRdb's version includes in-frame clones alone and lacks a portion of them. This table has approximately 210,000 clones, about three fifths appearing once. Source: CD4+ T cells sorted from blood, taken at week 24, from a patient treated with tofacitinib. These receptors originate from a human donor with alopecia areata.

The chain links TRBV5-1 to TRBJ2-7; TRBD1 aligns across 11 bases. This CDR3 contains 15 residues. CDR1 SGHRS and CDR2 YFSETQ come from the germline V gene. V shed 4 bases and J 3 bases; nucleotides not matched to a gene: 6. The CDR3 loop reads CASSASGTGGYEQYF. The CDR3 nucleotides are TGCGCCAGCAGCGCATCCGGGACAGGGGGCTACGAGCAGTACTTC.

The chain employs TRBV30 and TRBJ1-1; D is uncertain. With 0 bases removed from V and 2 bases from J, the gap between germline ends came to 7 bases. Germline CDR1 GTSNPN, CDR2 SVGIG (reference sequence). The CDR3 has 13 amino acids. CDR3 nucleotide sequence: TGTGCCTGGAGTGTACTATACAACACTGAAGCTTTCTTT. This sequence encodes CAWSVLYNTEAFF. Combining the CDR3 with reference TRBV30 and TRBJ1-1 gives the whole variable domain SQTIHQWPATLVQPVGSPLSLECTVEGTSNPNLYWYRQAAGRGLQLLFYSVGIGQISSEVPQNLSASRPQDRQFILSSKKLLLSDSGFYLCAWSVLYNTEAFFGQGTRLTVV.

Only a few counts were recorded for this clone. The chain has TRBV6-5 and TRBJ1-4, with D possibly TRBD1 on 5 matching bases. The CDR3 has 13 residues. Trimming stripped 4 bases from V and 10 bases from J, with 13 bases between. Germline V gene lookup returns CDR1 MNHEY and CDR2 SVGAGI. DNA for the CDR3: TGTGCCAGCAGTTCCGACAGAAAAGGAAAACTGTTTTTT. Translating it yields CASSSDRKGKLFF.

This clone occurred a few times. The CDR3 reads CSVVTGVGFPTEAFF. The CDR3 DNA sequence: TGCAGCGTTGTGACAGGGGTAGGGTTCCCCACTGAAGCTTTCTTT. This rearrangement joins TRBV29-1 to TRBJ1-1; 8 nucleotides agree with TRBD1. The germline V gene encodes CDR1 SQVTM and CDR2 ANQGSEA. This CDR3 is 15 amino acids long. V gave up 4 bases and J gave up 4 bases; unmatched junction bases: 11.

The chain is built from TRBV29-1 and TRBJ2-2; TRBD1 might be the D (6 bases). CDR1 SQVTM and CDR2 ANQGSEA come from the germline V gene. The V end lost 7 bases, the J end lost 2 bases, and 8 bases lay between the germline ends. The length of the CDR3 is 12 residues. The CDR3: CSGGHNTGELFF. In nucleotides, the CDR3 is TGCAGCGGGGGACACAACACCGGGGAGCTGTTTTTT.

This clone was picked up a small number of times. The chain is built from TRBV9 and TRBJ2-2; 7 nucleotides line up with TRBD2. Losses at the gene ends were 6 bases for V and 0 bases for J; bases not matched to a gene: 2. This CDR3 contains 14 residues. Germline CDR1 reads SGDLS; CDR2 reads YYNGEE. The CDR3 here is CASNGLANTGELFF. The DNA for the CDR3 is TGTGCCAGCAACGGACTAGCGAACACCGGGGAGCTGTTTTTT.

This chain links TRBV11-1 with TRBJ1-1; TRBD1 matches at 8 bases. V shed 3 bases and J 9 bases; nucleotides not matched to a gene: 6. The CDR3 is 13 residues long. From germline, CDR1 is SGHAT and CDR2 FQDESV (reference sequence). The chain's CDR3 is CASSLDGQGQAFF. CDR3 nucleotide sequence: TGTGCCAGCAGCTTGGACGGACAGGGACAAGCTTTCTTT.

The chain is built from TRBV30 and TRBJ2-1, with 8 positions matching TRBD1. CDR1 is GTSNPN and CDR2 is SVGIG in the germline V gene (reference sequence). The length of the CDR3 is 15 residues. V lost 3 bases, J lost 6 bases, and 10 bases stayed unmatched. The CDR3 sequence is CAWSMTGQGGNEQFF. Written as DNA, the CDR3 is TGTGCCTGGAGCATGACAGGACAGGGAGGCAATGAGCAGTTCTTC.

The chain has TRBV29-1 and TRBJ1-4; the match to TRBD1 covers 7 bases. This CDR3 has 13 amino acids. CDR1 and CDR2 (germline): SQVTM, ANQGSEA. J lost 3 bases, V lost 2 bases, and 0 bases had no gene match. The chain's CDR3 is CSVETGANEKLFF. Here the CDR3 DNA reads TGCAGCGTTGAAACAGGGGCTAATGAAAAACTGTTTTTT.

The chain recombines TRBV7-2 with TRBJ1-5; D uncertain. Germline V gene sequence: CDR1 SGHTA, CDR2 FQGNSA. V shed 3 bases and J shed 1 base, with 10 bases lying between them. The CDR3 is 15 amino acids. The CDR3 here is CASSFSGLSNQPQHF. CDR3 DNA sequence: TGTGCCAGCAGCTTTTCGGGTTTGAGCAATCAGCCCCAGCATTTT.